Reported below is one T cell receptor (beta chain). Its antigen is currently unknown. Generated by immunoSEQ multiplex PCR, the TCRdb table keeps only in-frame clones and is missing some. The data show about 1,800 clones, 90% seen once. From germline, CDR1 is KGHSH and CDR2 LQKENI. This CDR3 has 15 amino acids. V dropped 6 bases and J dropped 2; count of bases not matched to a gene: 8. This sample stems from a study of brain metastases from non-small cell lung cancer. Study findings and constraints: Paired brain metastases and primary tumors largely shared TCR repertoires. T-cell clones appeared expanded in around 60% of brain metastases relative to matched primary tumors. Brain metastases had lower T-cell infiltration than primary tumors.

This sequence joins TRBV18 and TRBJ2-3; 7 bases agree with TRBD2. Sequencing used tissue from a brain metastasis. The TCR sequence derives from a donor older than 35 with non-small cell lung cancer. The CDR3: CASSAASGHTDTQYF. In nucleotides, the CDR3 is TGTGCCAGCTCCGCAGCTAGCGGCCACACAGATACGCAGTATTTT.